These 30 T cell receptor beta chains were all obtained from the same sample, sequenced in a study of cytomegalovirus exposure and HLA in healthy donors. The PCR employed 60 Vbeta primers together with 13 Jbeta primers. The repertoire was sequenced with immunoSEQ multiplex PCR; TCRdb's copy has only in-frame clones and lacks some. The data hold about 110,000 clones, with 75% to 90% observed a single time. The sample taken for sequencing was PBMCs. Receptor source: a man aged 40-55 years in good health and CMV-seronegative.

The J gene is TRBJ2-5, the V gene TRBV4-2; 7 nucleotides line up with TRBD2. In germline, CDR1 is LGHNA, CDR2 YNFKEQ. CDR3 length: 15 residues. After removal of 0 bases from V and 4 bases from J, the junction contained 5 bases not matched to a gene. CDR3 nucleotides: TGTGCCAGCAGCCAAGAGGAACTAGCGCTAGAGACCCAGTACTTC. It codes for CASSQEELALETQYF.

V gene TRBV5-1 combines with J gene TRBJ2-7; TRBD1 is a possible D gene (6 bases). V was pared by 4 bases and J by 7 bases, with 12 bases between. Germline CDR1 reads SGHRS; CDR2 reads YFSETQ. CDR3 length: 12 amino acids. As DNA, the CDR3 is TGCGCCAGCAGCCACCCCGGGACAGAGCAGTACTTC. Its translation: CASSHPGTEQYF.

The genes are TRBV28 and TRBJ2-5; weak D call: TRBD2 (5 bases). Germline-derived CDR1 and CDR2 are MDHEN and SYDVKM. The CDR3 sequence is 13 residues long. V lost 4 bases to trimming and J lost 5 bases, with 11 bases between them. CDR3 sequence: CASSSSGGETQYF. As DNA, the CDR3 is TGTGCCAGCAGTTCCAGCGGCGGGGAGACCCAGTACTTC.

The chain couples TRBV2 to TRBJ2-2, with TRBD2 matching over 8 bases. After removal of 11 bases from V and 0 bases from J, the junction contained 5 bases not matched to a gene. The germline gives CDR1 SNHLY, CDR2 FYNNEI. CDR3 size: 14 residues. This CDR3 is CAGSGSSNTGELFF. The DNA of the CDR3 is TGTGCCGGGAGCGGGAGCTCGAACACCGGGGAGCTGTTTTTT.

CDR3 coding DNA: TGTGCCTGGAGTGTACAGGGGTCACGAGCTTTCTTT. It translates to CAWSVQGSRAFF. The chain employs TRBV30 and TRBJ1-1; 7 bases are shared with TRBD1. V lost 0 bases, J lost 10 bases, and 5 bases stayed unmatched. CDR3 length: 12 amino acids. CDR1 and CDR2 (germline): GTSNPN, SVGIG (reference sequence).

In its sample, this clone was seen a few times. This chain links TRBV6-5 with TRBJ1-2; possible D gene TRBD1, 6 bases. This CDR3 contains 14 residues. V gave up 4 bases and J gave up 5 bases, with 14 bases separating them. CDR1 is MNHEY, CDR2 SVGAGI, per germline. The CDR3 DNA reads TGTGCCAGCAGTTTGAGGACAGCGATGTATGGCTACACCTTC. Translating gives CASSLRTAMYGYTF.

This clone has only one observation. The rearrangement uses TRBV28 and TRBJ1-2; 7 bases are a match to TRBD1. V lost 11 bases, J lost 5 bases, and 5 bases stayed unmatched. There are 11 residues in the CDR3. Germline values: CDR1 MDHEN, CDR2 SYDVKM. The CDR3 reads CAVGQQYGYTF. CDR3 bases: TGTGCCGTGGGACAGCAGTATGGCTACACCTTC.

Here the CDR3 reads CASSGQSNQPQHF. CDR3 coding DNA: TGTGCCAGCAGCGGACAGAGTAATCAGCCCCAGCATTTT. V and J are TRBV6-6 and TRBJ1-5, with D tentatively TRBD1 (6 bases). Germline V lookup: CDR1 MNHNY, CDR2 SVGAGI (reference sequence). This CDR3 has 13 amino acids. Deletions cut 6 bases from V and 4 bases from J, with 10 bases between.

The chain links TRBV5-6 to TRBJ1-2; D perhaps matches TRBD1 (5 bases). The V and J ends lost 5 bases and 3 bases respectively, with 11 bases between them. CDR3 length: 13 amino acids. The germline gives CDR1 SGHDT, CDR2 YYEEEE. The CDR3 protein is CASRPGYDYGYTF. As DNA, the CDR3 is TGTGCCAGCAGACCAGGGTATGACTATGGCTACACCTTC.

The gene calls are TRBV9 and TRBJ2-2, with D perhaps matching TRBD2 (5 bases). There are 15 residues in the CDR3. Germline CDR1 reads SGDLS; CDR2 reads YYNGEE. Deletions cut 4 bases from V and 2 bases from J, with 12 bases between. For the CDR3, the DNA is TGTGCCAGCAGCTTCTCCGGGATCAACACCGGGGAGCTGTTTTTT. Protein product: CASSFSGINTGELFF.

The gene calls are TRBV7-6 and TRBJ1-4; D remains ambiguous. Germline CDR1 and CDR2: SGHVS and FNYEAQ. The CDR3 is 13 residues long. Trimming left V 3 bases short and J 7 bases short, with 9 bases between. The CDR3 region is CASSFTSSEKLFF. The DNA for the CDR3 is TGTGCCAGCAGCTTCACGTCGAGTGAAAAACTGTTTTTT.

DNA for the CDR3: TGTGCCAGCAGCGTCGGCGGGGAGGGTGGCTACACCTTC. Translation: CASSVGGEGGYTF. The gene calls are TRBV7-2 and TRBJ1-2; unclear D gene. V was pared by 5 bases and J by 7 bases, with 14 bases between. CDR1 SGHTA and CDR2 FQGNSA come from the germline V gene. The CDR3 covers 13 residues.

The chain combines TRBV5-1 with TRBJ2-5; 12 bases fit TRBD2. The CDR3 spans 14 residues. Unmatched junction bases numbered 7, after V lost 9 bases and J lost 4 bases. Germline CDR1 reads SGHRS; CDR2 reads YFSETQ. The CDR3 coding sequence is TGCGCCACCTCTTCTAGCGGGGGGGGAGAGACCCAGTACTTC. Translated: CATSSSGGGETQYF.

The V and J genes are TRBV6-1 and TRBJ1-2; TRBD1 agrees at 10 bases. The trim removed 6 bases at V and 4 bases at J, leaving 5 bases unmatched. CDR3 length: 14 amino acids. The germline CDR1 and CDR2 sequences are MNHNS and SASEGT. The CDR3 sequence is CASSATGGGYGYTF. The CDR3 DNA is TGTGCCAGCAGCGCGACAGGGGGCGGCTATGGCTACACCTTC.

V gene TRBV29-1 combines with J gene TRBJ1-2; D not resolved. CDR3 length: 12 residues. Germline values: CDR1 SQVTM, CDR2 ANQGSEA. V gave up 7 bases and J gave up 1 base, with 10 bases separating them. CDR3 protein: CSAVEGNYGYTF. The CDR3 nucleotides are TGCAGCGCCGTGGAGGGTAACTATGGCTACACCTTC.

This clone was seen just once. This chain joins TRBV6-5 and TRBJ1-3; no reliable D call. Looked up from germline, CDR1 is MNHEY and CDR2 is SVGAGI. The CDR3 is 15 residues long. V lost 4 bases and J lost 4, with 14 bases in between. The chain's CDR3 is CASSSAWGGGNTIYF. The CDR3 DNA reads TGTGCCAGCAGTTCCGCTTGGGGAGGGGGAAACACCATATATTTT.

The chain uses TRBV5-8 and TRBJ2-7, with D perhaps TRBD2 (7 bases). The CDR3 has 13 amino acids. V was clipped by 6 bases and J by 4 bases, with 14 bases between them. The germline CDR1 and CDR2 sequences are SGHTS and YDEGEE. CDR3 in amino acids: CASKRGGAYEQYF. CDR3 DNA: TGTGCCAGCAAAAGGGGGGGGGCATACGAGCAGTACTTC.

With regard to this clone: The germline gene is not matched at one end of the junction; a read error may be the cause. The DNA of the CDR3 is TGTGCTTGGACTACTACAGGGGACGAGCAGTACTTC. It encodes CAWTTTGDEQYF. This chain connects TRBV30 to TRBJ2-7, with D possibly being TRBD1 (7 bases). Germline V CDR1 and CDR2: GTSNPN, SVGIG (reference sequence). The CDR3 runs 12 residues. Full variable domain (rest looked up from reference TRBV30 and TRBJ2-7): SQTIHQWPATLVQPVGSPLSLECTVEGTSNPNLYWYRQAAGRGLQLLFYSVGIGQISSEVPQNLSASRPQDRQFILSSKKLLLSDSGFYLCAWTTTGDEQYFGPGTRLTVT.

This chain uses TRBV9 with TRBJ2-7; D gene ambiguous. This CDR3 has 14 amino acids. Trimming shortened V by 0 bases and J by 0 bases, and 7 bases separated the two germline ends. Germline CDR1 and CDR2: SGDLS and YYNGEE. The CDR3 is CASSVDAGSYEQYF. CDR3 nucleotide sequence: TGTGCCAGCAGCGTAGATGCAGGCTCCTACGAGCAGTACTTC.

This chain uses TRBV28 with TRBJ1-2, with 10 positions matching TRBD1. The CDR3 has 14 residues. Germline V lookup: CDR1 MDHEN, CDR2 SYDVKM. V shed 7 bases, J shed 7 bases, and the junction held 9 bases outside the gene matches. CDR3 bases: TGTGCCAGCAACTCCGCGGGACAGGGGTTTGGCTACACCTTC. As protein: CASNSAGQGFGYTF.

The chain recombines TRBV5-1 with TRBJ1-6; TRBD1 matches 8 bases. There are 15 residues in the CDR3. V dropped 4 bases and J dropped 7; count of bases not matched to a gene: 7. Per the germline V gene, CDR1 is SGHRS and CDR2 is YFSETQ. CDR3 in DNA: TGCGCCAGCAGCCCGGGGACAGGTTCCAATTCACCCCTCCACTTT. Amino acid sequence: CASSPGTGSNSPLHF. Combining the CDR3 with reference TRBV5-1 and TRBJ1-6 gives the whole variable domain KAGVTQTPRYLIKTRGQQVTLSCSPISGHRSVSWYQQTPGQGLQFLFEYFSETQRNKGNFPGRFSGRQFSNSRSEMNVSTLELGDSALYLCASSPGTGSNSPLHFGNGTRLTVT.

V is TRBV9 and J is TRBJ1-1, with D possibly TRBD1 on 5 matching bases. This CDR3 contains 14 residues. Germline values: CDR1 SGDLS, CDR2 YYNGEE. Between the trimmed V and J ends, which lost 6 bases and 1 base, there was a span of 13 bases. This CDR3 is CASTLGLQNTEAFF. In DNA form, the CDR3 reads TGTGCCAGCACCCTGGGGCTGCAGAACACTGAAGCTTTCTTT.

The CDR3 coding sequence is TGTGCCAGCAGTTTAACCGACAGATTAGCCAAAAACATTCAGTACTTC. It is translated as CASSLTDRLAKNIQYF. The chain links TRBV28 to TRBJ2-4, with D maybe TRBD1 (5 bases). CDR1 is MDHEN and CDR2 is SYDVKM in the germline V gene. V lost 2 bases to trimming and J lost 0 bases, with 11 bases between them. This CDR3 is 16 amino acids long.

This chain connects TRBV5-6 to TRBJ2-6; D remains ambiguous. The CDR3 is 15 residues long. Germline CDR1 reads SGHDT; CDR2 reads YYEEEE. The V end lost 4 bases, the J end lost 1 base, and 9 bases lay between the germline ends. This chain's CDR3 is CASSLMTSGANVLTF. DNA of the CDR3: TGTGCCAGCAGCCTCATGACTTCTGGGGCCAACGTCCTGACTTTC.

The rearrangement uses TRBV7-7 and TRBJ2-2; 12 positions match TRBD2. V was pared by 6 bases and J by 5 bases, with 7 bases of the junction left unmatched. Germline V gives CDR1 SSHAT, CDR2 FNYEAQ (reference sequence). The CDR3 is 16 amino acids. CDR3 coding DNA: TGTGCCAGCAGTAATCCTAGCGGGGGGGCGACCGGGGAGCTGTTTTTT. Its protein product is CASSNPSGGATGELFF. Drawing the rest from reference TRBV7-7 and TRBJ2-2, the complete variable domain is GAGVSQSPRYKVTKRGQDVTLRCDPISSHATLYWYQQALGQGPEFLTYFNYEAQPDKSGLPSDRFSAERPEGSISTLTIQRTEQRDSAMYRCASSNPSGGATGELFFGEGSRLTVL.

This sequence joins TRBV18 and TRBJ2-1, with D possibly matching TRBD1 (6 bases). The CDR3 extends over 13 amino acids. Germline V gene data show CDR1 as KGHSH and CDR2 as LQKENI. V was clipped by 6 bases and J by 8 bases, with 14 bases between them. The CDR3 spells CASSYRRGDEQFF. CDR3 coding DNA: TGTGCCAGCTCGTACCGCAGGGGAGATGAGCAGTTCTTC.

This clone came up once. DNA for the CDR3: TGTGCCAGCAGTTTATCGGCCAACTATGGCTACACCTTC. Its translation is CASSLSANYGYTF. The V gene is TRBV27, the J gene TRBJ1-2; D remains ambiguous. This CDR3 contains 13 residues. Germline CDR1 and CDR2: MNHEY and SMNVEV (reference sequence). V lost 0 bases to trimming and J lost 2 bases, with 4 bases between them.

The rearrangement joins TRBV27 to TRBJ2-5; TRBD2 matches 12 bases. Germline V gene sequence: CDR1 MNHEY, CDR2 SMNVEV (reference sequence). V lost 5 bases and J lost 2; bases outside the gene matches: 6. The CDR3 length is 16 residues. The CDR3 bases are TGTGCCAGCAGTGAAGGACTAGCGGGGCTTCAAGAGACCCAGTACTTC. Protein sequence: CASSEGLAGLQETQYF.

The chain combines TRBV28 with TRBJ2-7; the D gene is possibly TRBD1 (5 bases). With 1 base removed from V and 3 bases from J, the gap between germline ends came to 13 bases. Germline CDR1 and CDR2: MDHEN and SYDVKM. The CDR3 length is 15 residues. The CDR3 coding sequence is TGTGCCAGCAGTTTATTGGCAGGGTCAGGCTACGAGCAGTACTTC. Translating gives CASSLLAGSGYEQYF.

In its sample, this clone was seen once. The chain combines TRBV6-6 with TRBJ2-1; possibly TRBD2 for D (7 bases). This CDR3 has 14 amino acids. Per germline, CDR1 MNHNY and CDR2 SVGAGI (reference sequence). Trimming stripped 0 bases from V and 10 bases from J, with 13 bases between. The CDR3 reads CASSYSTGGGEQFF. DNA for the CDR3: TGTGCCAGCAGTTACTCGACGGGGGGCGGAGAGCAGTTCTTC.